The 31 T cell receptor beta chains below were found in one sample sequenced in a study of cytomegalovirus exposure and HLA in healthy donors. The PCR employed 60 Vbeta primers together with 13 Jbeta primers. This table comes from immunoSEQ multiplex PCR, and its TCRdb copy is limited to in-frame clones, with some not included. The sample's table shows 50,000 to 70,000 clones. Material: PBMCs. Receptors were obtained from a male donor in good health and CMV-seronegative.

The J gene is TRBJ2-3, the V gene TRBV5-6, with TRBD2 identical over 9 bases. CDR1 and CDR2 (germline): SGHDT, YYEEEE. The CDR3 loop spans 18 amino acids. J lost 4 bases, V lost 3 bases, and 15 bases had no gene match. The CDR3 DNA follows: TGTGCCAGCAGCTGGGGGGTTTGGCTAGCGGGACGGGCAGATACGCAGTATTTT. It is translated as CASSWGVWLAGRADTQYF.

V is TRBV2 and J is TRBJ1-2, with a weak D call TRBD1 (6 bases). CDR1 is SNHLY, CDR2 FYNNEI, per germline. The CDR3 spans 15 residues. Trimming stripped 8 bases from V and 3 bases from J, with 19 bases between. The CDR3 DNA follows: TGTGCCAGCCTTCCAACAGGGCGATTGGACTATGGCTACACCTTC. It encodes CASLPTGRLDYGYTF.

This CDR3 is CAISESGRMGEKLFF. The CDR3 nucleotides read TGTGCCATCAGTGAGTCAGGCAGGATGGGTGAAAAACTGTTTTTT. The chain couples TRBV10-3 to TRBJ1-4; D is unclear. Germline CDR1 is ENHRY and CDR2 is SYGVKD. V was shortened by 0 bases and J by 7 bases, with 12 bases between the two germline ends. CDR3 size: 15 residues.

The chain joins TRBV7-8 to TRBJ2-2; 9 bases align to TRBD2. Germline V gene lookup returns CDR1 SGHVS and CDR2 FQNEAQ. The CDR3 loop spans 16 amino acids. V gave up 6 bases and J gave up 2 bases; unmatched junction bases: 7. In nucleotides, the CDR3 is TGTGCCAGCAGTCCTAGCGGGGCCGCTAACACCGGGGAGCTGTTTTTT. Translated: CASSPSGAANTGELFF.

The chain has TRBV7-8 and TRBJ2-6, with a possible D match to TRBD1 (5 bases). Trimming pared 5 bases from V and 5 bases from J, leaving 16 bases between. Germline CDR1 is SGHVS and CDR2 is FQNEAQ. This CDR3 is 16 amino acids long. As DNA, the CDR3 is TGTGCCAGCAGCGCTAATTTACAGGCAAGGGCCAACGTCCTGACTTTC. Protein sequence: CASSANLQARANVLTF.

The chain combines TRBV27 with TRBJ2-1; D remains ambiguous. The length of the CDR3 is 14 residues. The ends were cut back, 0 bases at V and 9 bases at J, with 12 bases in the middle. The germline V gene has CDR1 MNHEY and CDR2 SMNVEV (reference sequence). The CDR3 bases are TGTGCCAGCAGTTTATCTACCGTATCGGGTGAGCAGTTCTTC. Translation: CASSLSTVSGEQFF.

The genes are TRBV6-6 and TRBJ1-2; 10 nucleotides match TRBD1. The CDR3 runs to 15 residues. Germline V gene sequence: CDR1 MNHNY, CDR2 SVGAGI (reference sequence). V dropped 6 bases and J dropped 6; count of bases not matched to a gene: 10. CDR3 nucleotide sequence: TGTGCCAGCAGACCTCCGGGACAGGGGTTTAATGGCTACACCTTC. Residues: CASRPPGQGFNGYTF.

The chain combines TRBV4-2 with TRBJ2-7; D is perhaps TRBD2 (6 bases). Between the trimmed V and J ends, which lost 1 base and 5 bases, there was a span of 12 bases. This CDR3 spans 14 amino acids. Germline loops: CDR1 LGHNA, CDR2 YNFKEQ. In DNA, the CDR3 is TGTGCCAGCAGCCAAGGGAGGCTAGCGAACGAGCAGTACTTC. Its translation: CASSQGRLANEQYF.

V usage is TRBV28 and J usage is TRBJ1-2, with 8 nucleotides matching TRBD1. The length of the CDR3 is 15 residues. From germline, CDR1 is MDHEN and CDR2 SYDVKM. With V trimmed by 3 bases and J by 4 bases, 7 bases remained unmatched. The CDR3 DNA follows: TGTGCCAGCAGTTTTCCGGGACAGGCCCTCTATGGCTACACCTTC. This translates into CASSFPGQALYGYTF.

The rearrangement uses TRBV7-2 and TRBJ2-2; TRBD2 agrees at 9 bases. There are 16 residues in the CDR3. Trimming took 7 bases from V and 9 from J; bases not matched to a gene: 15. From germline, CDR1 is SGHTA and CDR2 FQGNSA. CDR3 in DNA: TGTGCCAGCAATCCACTAGGGACTAGCAATGGTCGGGAGCTGTTTTTT. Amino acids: CASNPLGTSNGRELFF.

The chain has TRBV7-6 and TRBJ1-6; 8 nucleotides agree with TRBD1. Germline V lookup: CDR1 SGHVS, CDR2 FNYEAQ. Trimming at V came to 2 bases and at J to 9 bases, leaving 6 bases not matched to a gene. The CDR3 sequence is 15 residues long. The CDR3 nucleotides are TGTGCCAGCAGCTTATCGGACAGGGTTTCTTCACCCCTCCACTTT. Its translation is CASSLSDRVSSPLHF.

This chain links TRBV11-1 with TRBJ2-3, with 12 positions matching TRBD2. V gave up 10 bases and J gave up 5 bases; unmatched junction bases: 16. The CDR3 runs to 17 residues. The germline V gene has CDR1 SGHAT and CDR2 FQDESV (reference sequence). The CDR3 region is CATSARTSGIGLDTQYF. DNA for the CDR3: TGTGCCACCTCTGCAAGGACTAGCGGGATTGGGTTAGATACGCAGTATTTT.

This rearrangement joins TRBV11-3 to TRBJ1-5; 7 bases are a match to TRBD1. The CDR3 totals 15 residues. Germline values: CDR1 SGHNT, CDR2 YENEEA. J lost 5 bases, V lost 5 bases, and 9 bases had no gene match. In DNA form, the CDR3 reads TGTGCCAGCAGCCCCACGGACAGGCCGTATCAGCCCCAGCATTTT. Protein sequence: CASSPTDRPYQPQHF.

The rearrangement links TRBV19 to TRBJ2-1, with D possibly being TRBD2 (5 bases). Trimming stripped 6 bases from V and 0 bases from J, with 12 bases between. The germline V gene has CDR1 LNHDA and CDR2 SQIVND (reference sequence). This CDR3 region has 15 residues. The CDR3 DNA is TGTGCCAGTAGGGGAGACGGAAGCTCCTACAATGAGCAGTTCTTC. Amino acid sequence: CASRGDGSSYNEQFF.

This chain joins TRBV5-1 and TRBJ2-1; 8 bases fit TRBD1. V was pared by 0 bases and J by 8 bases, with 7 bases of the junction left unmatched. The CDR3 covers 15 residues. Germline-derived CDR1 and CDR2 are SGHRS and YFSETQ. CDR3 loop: CASSLAVDRADEQFF. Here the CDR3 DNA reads TGCGCCAGCAGCTTGGCCGTGGACAGGGCCGATGAGCAGTTCTTC.

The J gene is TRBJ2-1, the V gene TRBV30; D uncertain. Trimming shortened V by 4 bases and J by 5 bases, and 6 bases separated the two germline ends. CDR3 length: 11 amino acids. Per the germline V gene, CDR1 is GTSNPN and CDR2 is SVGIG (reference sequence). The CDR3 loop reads CAWTSDNEQFF. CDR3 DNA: TGTGCCTGGACCTCTGACAATGAGCAGTTCTTC. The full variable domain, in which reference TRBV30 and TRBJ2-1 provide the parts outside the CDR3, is SQTIHQWPATLVQPVGSPLSLECTVEGTSNPNLYWYRQAAGRGLQLLFYSVGIGQISSEVPQNLSASRPQDRQFILSSKKLLLSDSGFYLCAWTSDNEQFFGPGTRLTVL.

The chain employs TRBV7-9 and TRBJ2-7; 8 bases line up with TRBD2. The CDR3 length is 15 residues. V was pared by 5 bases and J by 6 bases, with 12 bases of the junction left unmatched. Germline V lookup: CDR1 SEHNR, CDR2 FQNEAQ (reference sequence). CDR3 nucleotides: TGTGCCAGCAGCCCTCTAGCGGGTATCGCCGGCGAGCAGTACTTC. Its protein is CASSPLAGIAGEQYF. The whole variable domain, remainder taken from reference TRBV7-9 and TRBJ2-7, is DTGVSQNPRHKITKRGQNVTFRCDPISEHNRLYWYRQTLGQGPEFLTYFQNEAQLEKSRLLSDRFSAERPKGSFSTLEIQRTEQGDSAMYLCASSPLAGIAGEQYFGPGTRLTVT.

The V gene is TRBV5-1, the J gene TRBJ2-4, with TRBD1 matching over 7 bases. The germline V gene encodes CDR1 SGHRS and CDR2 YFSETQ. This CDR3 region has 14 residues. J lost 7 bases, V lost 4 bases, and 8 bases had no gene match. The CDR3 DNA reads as TGCGCCAGCAGCCCCGGGACAGAGGGGAACATTCAGTACTTC. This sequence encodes CASSPGTEGNIQYF.

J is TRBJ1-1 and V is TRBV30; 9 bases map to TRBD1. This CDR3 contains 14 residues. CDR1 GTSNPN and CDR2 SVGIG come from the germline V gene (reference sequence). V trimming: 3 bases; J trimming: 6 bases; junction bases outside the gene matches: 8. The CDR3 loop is CAWSRLTGGAEAFF. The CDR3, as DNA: TGTGCCTGGAGCCGGCTGACAGGGGGTGCTGAAGCTTTCTTT.

This chain's CDR3 is CASSPGQGSAYEQYF. The CDR3 DNA sequence: TGTGCCAGCTCCCCGGGACAGGGGAGCGCCTACGAGCAGTACTTC. The chain recombines TRBV18 with TRBJ2-7; 10 bases fit TRBD1. CDR3 size: 15 residues. Germline lookup yields CDR1 KGHSH and CDR2 LQKENI. The V and J ends lost 6 bases and 2 bases, in that order; junction bases with no gene match: 7.

The CDR3 region has the DNA TGTGCCTGGACCCGACAGGGGGGTAACTATGGCTACACCTTC. Translated, it gives CAWTRQGGNYGYTF. The gene calls are TRBV30 and TRBJ1-2; TRBD1 aligns across 9 bases. Germline V gene data show CDR1 as GTSNPN and CDR2 as SVGIG (reference sequence). The CDR3 length is 14 residues. V gave up 4 bases and J gave up 1 base; unmatched junction bases: 4. The whole variable domain, remainder taken from reference TRBV30 and TRBJ1-2, is SQTIHQWPATLVQPVGSPLSLECTVEGTSNPNLYWYRQAAGRGLQLLFYSVGIGQISSEVPQNLSASRPQDRQFILSSKKLLLSDSGFYLCAWTRQGGNYGYTFGSGTRLTVV.

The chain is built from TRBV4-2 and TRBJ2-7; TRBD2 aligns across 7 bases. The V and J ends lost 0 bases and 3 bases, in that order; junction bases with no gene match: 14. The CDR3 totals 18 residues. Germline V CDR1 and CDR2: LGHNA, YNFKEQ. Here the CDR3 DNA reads TGTGCCAGCAGCCAAGATATCCCTAGCGGCACAAAGGGCTACGAGCAGTACTTC. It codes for CASSQDIPSGTKGYEQYF.

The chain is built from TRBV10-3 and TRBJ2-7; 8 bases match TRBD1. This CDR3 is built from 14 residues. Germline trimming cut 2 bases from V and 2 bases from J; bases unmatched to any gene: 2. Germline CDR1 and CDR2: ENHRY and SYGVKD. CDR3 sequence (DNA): TGTGCCATCAGTGAGAGGACAGGGCCCTACGAGCAGTACTTC. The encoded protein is CAISERTGPYEQYF.

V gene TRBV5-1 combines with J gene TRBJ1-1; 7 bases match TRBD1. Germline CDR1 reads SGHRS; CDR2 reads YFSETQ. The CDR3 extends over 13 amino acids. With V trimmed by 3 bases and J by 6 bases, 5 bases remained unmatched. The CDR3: CASSYRGAAEAFF. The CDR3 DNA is TGCGCCAGCAGCTACAGGGGTGCCGCTGAAGCTTTCTTT.

Written as DNA, the CDR3 is TGCAGCGTTGAAGAGAGGGGGAATGAAAAACTGTTTTTT. As protein: CSVEERGNEKLFF. The chain carries TRBV29-1 and TRBJ1-4; TRBD1 is a possible D gene (6 bases). This CDR3 has 13 amino acids. The V end lost 0 bases, the J end lost 5 bases, and 7 bases lay between the germline ends. CDR1 SQVTM and CDR2 ANQGSEA come from the germline V gene.

Here the CDR3 DNA reads TGTGCCAGCAGCTTAACAGGAGGACAGGGTATCGACAATGAGCAGTTCTTC. Translating gives CASSLTGGQGIDNEQFF. The chain combines TRBV7-3 with TRBJ2-1, with 8 bases identical to TRBD1. J gave up 5 bases and V 0 bases, and 9 bases lay outside the gene matches. CDR1 is SGHTA and CDR2 is FQGTGA in the germline V gene. CDR3 length: 17 amino acids.

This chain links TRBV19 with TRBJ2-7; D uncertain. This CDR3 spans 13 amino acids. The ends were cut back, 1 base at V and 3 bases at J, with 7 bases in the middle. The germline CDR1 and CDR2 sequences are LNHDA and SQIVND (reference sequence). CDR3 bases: TGTGCCAGTAGTATAGGGCCGGGCTACGAGCAGTACTTC. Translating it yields CASSIGPGYEQYF.

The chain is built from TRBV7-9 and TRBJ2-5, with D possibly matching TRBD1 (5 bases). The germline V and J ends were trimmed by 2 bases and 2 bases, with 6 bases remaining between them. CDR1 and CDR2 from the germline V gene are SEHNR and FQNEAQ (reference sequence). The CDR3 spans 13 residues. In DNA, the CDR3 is TGTGCCAGCAGCTTAAGGACACAAGAGACCCAGTACTTC. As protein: CASSLRTQETQYF. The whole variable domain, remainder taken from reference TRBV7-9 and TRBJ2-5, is DTGVSQNPRHKITKRGQNVTFRCDPISEHNRLYWYRQTLGQGPEFLTYFQNEAQLEKSRLLSDRFSAERPKGSFSTLEIQRTEQGDSAMYLCASSLRTQETQYFGPGTRLLVL.

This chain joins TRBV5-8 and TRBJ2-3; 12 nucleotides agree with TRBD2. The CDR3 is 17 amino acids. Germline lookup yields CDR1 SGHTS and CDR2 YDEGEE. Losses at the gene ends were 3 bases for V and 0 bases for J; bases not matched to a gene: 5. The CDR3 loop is CASSSPGTSGSTDTQYF. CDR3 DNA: TGTGCCAGCAGCTCCCCTGGGACTAGCGGGAGCACAGATACGCAGTATTTT.

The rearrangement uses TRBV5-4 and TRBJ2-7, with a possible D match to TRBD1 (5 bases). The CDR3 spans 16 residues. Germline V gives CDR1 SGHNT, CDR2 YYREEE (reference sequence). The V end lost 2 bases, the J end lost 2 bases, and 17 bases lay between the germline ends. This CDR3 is CASSLFVGESAYEQYF. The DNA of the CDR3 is TGTGCCAGCAGCTTATTTGTAGGGGAAAGCGCCTACGAGCAGTACTTC.

The CDR3 sequence: CASSRRDRDDEQYF. The DNA of the CDR3 is TGTGCCAGCAGTCGCAGGGACAGGGACGACGAGCAGTACTTC. V usage is TRBV27 and J usage is TRBJ2-7; 9 bases agree with TRBD1. The junction had 7 bases not matched to a gene; V was cut back by 5 bases and J by 5 bases. This CDR3 region has 14 residues. Germline V gene sequence: CDR1 MNHEY, CDR2 SMNVEV (reference sequence).